This T cell receptor beta chain was profiled in a study of cytomegalovirus exposure and HLA in healthy donors. Turning to the study itself: The 120 or so validation repertoires used a platform that matched the one used for the approximately 610 first-cohort repertoires, as a later analysis reported.

TCRdb's table, derived via immunoSEQ multiplex PCR, lists solely in-frame clones and lacks some. The sample contains about 200,000 clones, about 83% of which appear only once. Study outcomes and limitations: There were fewer than 200 TCR beta chains listed as cytomegalovirus-associated. TCR sequences were mostly rare, though some public TCRs occurred in many donors.

Note on this clone: Its specificity is unknown.

V dropped 0 bases and J dropped 0 bases, with 11 bases sitting between them. CDR1 and CDR2 from the germline V gene are MNHEY and SMNVEV (reference sequence). The CDR3 is 16 amino acids. This TCR was recovered from a woman aged 18-29 years in good health and CMV-seronegative. V is TRBV27 and J is TRBJ1-1; D might be TRBD1 (6 bases). The material sequenced was PBMCs. DNA for the CDR3: TGTGCCAGCAGTTTATCCGGGGACACATTGAACACTGAAGCTTTCTTT. Its translation is CASSLSGDTLNTEAFF.